The clone carrying this T cell receptor (beta chain) was picked up a small number of times. The target antigen is unknown. This entry is derived from a study of T cell repertoires in cytomegalovirus infection. TCRdb re-analysed the reads in MiXCR, keeping a single row per CDR3 protein. The sample holds 700,000 to 850,000 distinct CDR3 sequences, about 30% seen once. V lost 2 bases, J lost 3 bases, and 10 bases lay in between. Germline V gene lookup returns CDR1 SEHNR and CDR2 FQNEAQ (reference sequence). The length of the CDR3 is 15 residues. The sequence was obtained from a human donor in good health (CMV status not recorded). Some clones in this sample may be carry-over from other donors' samples. The sequenced sample was cultured CD8+ T cells from PBMCs, obtained from culture after CMV antigen stimulation. The rearrangement joins TRBV7-9 to TRBJ2-2, with D uncertain. The CDR3 coding sequence is TGTGCCAGCAGCTTATCCGACCCATACACCGGGGAGCTGTTTTTT. Translation: CASSLSDPYTGELFF.